Presented here are 32 T cell receptor beta chains from one specimen sequenced in a study of T cell repertoires in cytomegalovirus infection. Using its own MiXCR run on the reads, TCRdb lists one record per CDR3 protein. The sample has fewer than 850,000 distinct CDR3 sequences, under 35% seen once. No antigen has been identified for these receptors. Here the sequenced sample was cultured CD8+ T cells from PBMCs, taken from culture after CMV antigen stimulation. Source of these receptors: a human donor in good health (CMV status not recorded). Some clones in this sample may be carry-over from other donors' samples.

The rearrangement joins TRBV12-3 or TRBV12-4 to TRBJ2-1, with unresolved D. This CDR3 spans 13 amino acids. With 5 bases removed from V and 5 bases from J, the gap between germline ends came to 10 bases. The CDR3 loop reads CASSRPVHNEQFF. CDR3 in DNA: TGTGCCAGCAGTCGCCCGGTACACAATGAGCAGTTCTTC.

The chain recombines TRBV27 with TRBJ2-3; 7 bases fit TRBD1. Losses at the gene ends were 8 bases for V and 3 bases for J; bases not matched to a gene: 11. The germline V gene encodes CDR1 MNHEY and CDR2 SMNVEV (reference sequence). This CDR3 comprises 15 residues. The CDR3 is CASFTDRDRTDTQYF. The DNA for the CDR3 is TGTGCCAGCTTTACCGACAGGGACCGGACAGATACGCAGTATTTT.

This clonotype came up a few times. V usage is TRBV10-3 and J usage is TRBJ1-4; weak D call: TRBD1 (5 bases). The germline V gene encodes CDR1 ENHRY and CDR2 SYGVKD. Trimming took off 8 bases at V and 5 bases at J, with 9 bases between the two ends. The CDR3 spans 12 residues. CDR3 region: CAIRDLNEKLFF. As DNA, the CDR3 is TGTGCCATCCGGGACCTAAATGAAAAACTGTTTTTT.

In its sample, this clonotype was seen a few times. The CDR3 DNA is TGCAGCGCTTTTTGGGGGCCCGGCGACACTGAAGCTTTCTTT. Its translation: CSAFWGPGDTEAFF. V is TRBV29-1 and J is TRBJ1-1; weak D call: TRBD1 (6 bases). The CDR3 length is 14 residues. The germline gives CDR1 SQVTM, CDR2 ANQGSEA. Trimming stripped 7 bases from V and 3 bases from J, with 18 bases between. The full variable domain, completed using reference TRBV29-1 and TRBJ1-1, is SAVISQKPSRDICQRGTSLTIQCQVDSQVTMMFWYRQQPGQSLTLIATANQGSEATYESGFVIDKFPISRPNLTFSTLTVSNMSPEDSSIYLCSAFWGPGDTEAFFGQGTRLTVV.

The rearrangement uses TRBV2 and TRBJ2-1; D is possibly TRBD1 or TRBD2 (7 bases each). Germline lookup yields CDR1 SNHLY and CDR2 FYNNEI. This CDR3 spans 15 amino acids. Between the trimmed V and J ends, which lost 7 bases and 3 bases, there was a span of 16 bases. Here the CDR3 reads CASTSGQENYNEQFF. The CDR3 DNA follows: TGTGCCAGCACTAGCGGACAGGAGAACTACAATGAGCAGTTCTTC.

The genes are TRBV7-6 and TRBJ2-7, with D perhaps TRBD1 (5 bases). In germline, CDR1 is SGHVS, CDR2 FNYEAQ. The V and J ends lost 4 bases and 1 base respectively, with 11 bases between them. The CDR3 covers 14 residues. The CDR3 loop reads CASSSWGSSYEQYF. CDR3 DNA sequence: TGTGCCAGCAGCTCCTGGGGCAGTTCCTACGAGCAGTACTTC.

This clonotype turned up a few times. The genes are TRBV28 and TRBJ2-3; D is perhaps TRBD2 (5 bases). V lost 3 bases, J lost 10 bases, and 8 bases lay in between. The germline V gene has CDR1 MDHEN and CDR2 SYDVKM. The CDR3 consists of 11 residues. CDR3 residues: CASSFSRAQYF. The CDR3, as DNA: TGTGCCAGCAGTTTTTCGAGGGCGCAGTATTTT. The full variable domain, completed using reference TRBV28 and TRBJ2-3, is DVKVTQSSRYLVKRTGEKVFLECVQDMDHENMFWYRQDPGLGLRLIYFSYDVKMKEKGDIPEGYSVSREKKERFSLILESASTNQTSMYLCASSFSRAQYFGPGTRLTVL.

The V call is TRBV2, the J call TRBJ2-7; TRBD1 is a possible D gene (5 bases). This CDR3 region has 14 residues. Trimming removed 7 bases at V and 1 base at J, with 14 bases between. The germline gives CDR1 SNHLY, CDR2 FYNNEI. CDR3 residues: CASTPGRASYEQYF. CDR3 nucleotide sequence: TGTGCCAGCACCCCGGGCAGGGCGTCCTACGAGCAGTACTTC.

There are many counts of this clonotype. The chain combines TRBV7-2 with TRBJ2-3; unclear D gene. The germline V gene encodes CDR1 SGHTA and CDR2 FQGNSA. V gave up 4 bases and J gave up 8 bases, with 28 bases separating them. The CDR3 covers 18 residues. Written as DNA, the CDR3 is TGTGCCAGCAGCTCGGTGACGGCGCTTTATACCCCCAGTAGTACGCAGTATTTT. This encodes CASSSVTALYTPSSTQYF.

The chain uses TRBV12-3 or TRBV12-4 and TRBJ1-1, with 7 nucleotides matching TRBD1. This CDR3 region has 16 residues. Trimming cost V 1 base and J 3 bases; bases outside gene matches: 8. The CDR3 DNA reads as TGTGCCAGCAGTTTAGACAGGGGACCCCCCCACACTGAAGCTTTCTTT. Translation: CASSLDRGPPHTEAFF.

The chain joins TRBV10-3 to TRBJ1-2; D is ambiguous. V lost 6 bases and J 6 bases, leaving 8 bases between the germline ends. CDR3 length: 11 residues. Germline CDR1 and CDR2: ENHRY and SYGVKD. This chain's CDR3 is CAIRVENGYTF. DNA for the CDR3: TGTGCCATCAGGGTAGAGAATGGCTACACCTTC.

This chain joins TRBV28 and TRBJ1-2, with 7 nucleotides matching TRBD1. The CDR3 loop spans 14 amino acids. CDR1 MDHEN and CDR2 SYDVKM come from the germline V gene. V trimming: 3 bases; J trimming: 3 bases; junction bases outside the gene matches: 4. CDR3 region: CASSLGRGYYGYTF. The CDR3 DNA reads TGTGCCAGCAGTTTGGGCAGGGGGTACTATGGCTACACCTTC.

This clonotype was seen more than once but under ten times. The chain employs TRBV7-2 and TRBJ1-2, with D possibly TRBD1 on 5 matching bases. V lost 1 base and J lost 4, with 13 bases in between. The germline gives CDR1 SGHTA, CDR2 FQGNSA. The length of the CDR3 is 15 residues. The chain's CDR3 is CASSLGGTNLYGYTF. The CDR3 DNA follows: TGTGCCAGCAGCTTAGGGGGCACAAACCTCTATGGCTACACCTTC.

This clonotype appeared a single time. The chain recombines TRBV5-6 with TRBJ1-2; TRBD1 agrees at 10 bases. V lost 4 bases and J lost 4; bases outside the gene matches: 4. Germline-derived CDR1 and CDR2 are SGHDT and YYEEEE. CDR3 length: 14 amino acids. The CDR3, as DNA: TGTGCCAGCAGCCCTTGGACAGGGGGCTATGGCTACACCTTC. Protein sequence: CASSPWTGGYGYTF.

The CDR3 spells CASSSTDRELGELFF. The CDR3, as DNA: TGTGCCAGCAGTTCCACGGACAGGGAACTTGGGGAGCTGTTTTTT. The chain carries TRBV6-1 and TRBJ2-2; 8 bases line up with TRBD1. This CDR3 region has 15 residues. V was pared by 5 bases and J by 8 bases, with 10 bases of the junction left unmatched. Germline-derived CDR1 and CDR2 are MNHNS and SASEGT.

For the CDR3, the DNA is TGTGCCACCAGCAGAGTAACCGGGACAGGGGACAATGAGCAGTTCTTC. It is translated as CATSRVTGTGDNEQFF. This chain links TRBV15 with TRBJ2-1; 10 nucleotides line up with TRBD1. V lost 1 base to trimming and J lost 5 bases; unmatched junction nucleotides: 5. This CDR3 spans 16 amino acids. Germline CDR1 LNHNV, CDR2 YYDKDF (reference sequence).

The chain is built from TRBV7-6 and TRBJ2-5, with 14 bases that match TRBD2. With 0 bases clipped from V and 1 base from J, the junction kept 1 base outside the gene matches. This CDR3 comprises 17 residues. CDR1 SGHVS and CDR2 FNYEAQ come from the germline V gene. The CDR3 bases are TGTGCCAGCAGCTTAGCGGGGACTAGCGGGAGCCAAGAGACCCAGTACTTC. Encoded protein: CASSLAGTSGSQETQYF.

The chain employs TRBV28 and TRBJ1-5, with no clear D. The CDR3 sequence is 14 residues long. The V and J ends lost 7 bases and 4 bases respectively, with 14 bases between them. CDR1 and CDR2 from the germline V gene are MDHEN and SYDVKM. The CDR3 region has the DNA TGTGCCAGCACCGGGCAGGAGATAAATCAGCCCCAGCATTTT. Translated: CASTGQEINQPQHF. The variable domain in full, completed from reference TRBV28 and TRBJ1-5, reads DVKVTQSSRYLVKRTGEKVFLECVQDMDHENMFWYRQDPGLGLRLIYFSYDVKMKEKGDIPEGYSVSREKKERFSLILESASTNQTSMYLCASTGQEINQPQHFGDGTRLSIL.

This clonotype showed up just a few times. V and J are TRBV10-3 and TRBJ2-7, with 8 bases matching TRBD1. CDR3 size: 13 residues. After removal of 10 bases from V and 2 bases from J, the junction contained 7 bases not matched to a gene. Germline-derived CDR1 and CDR2 are ENHRY and SYGVKD. This CDR3 is CATRQGAAYEQYV. CDR3 sequence (DNA): TGTGCCACAAGGCAGGGGGCCGCCTACGAGCAGTACGTC.

This sequence joins TRBV6-5 and TRBJ1-5, with D tentatively TRBD1 (5 bases). The CDR3 consists of 14 residues. Trimming left V 6 bases short and J 2 bases short, with 11 bases between. Germline V gives CDR1 MNHEY, CDR2 SVGAGI. CDR3: CASRAGLGNQPQHF. As DNA, the CDR3 is TGTGCCAGCAGGGCAGGGTTGGGCAATCAGCCCCAGCATTTT.

This clonotype was found a few times. The chain uses TRBV7-8 and TRBJ2-5; D possibly corresponds to TRBD1 (6 bases). Germline lookup yields CDR1 SGHVS and CDR2 FQNEAQ. This CDR3 is built from 15 residues. The V end lost 8 bases, the J end lost 2 bases, and 18 bases lay between the germline ends. The CDR3 DNA follows: TGTGCCAGCGTGAAAGGGGGTGCGTTTCAAGAGACCCAGTACTTC. As protein: CASVKGGAFQETQYF.

This clonotype was detected only once. The chain carries TRBV6-2 or TRBV6-3 and TRBJ1-2, with a weak D call TRBD1 (6 bases). The germline V gene has CDR1 MNHEY and CDR2 SVGEGT. The CDR3 is 16 amino acids. V was cut by 2 bases and J by 6 bases, with 19 bases left in between. CDR3 region: CASSYLTTGGADGYTF. As DNA, the CDR3 is TGTGCCAGCAGTTACCTCACGACAGGAGGAGCGGATGGCTACACCTTC.

The chain employs TRBV7-9 and TRBJ2-5; D might be TRBD1 (5 bases). Germline V gene sequence: CDR1 SEHNR, CDR2 FQNEAQ (reference sequence). The CDR3 totals 13 residues. Trimming took off 2 bases at V and 4 bases at J, with 8 bases between the two ends. CDR3 sequence reads: CASSLNRPETQYF. In DNA, the CDR3 is TGTGCCAGCAGCTTAAACAGGCCAGAGACCCAGTACTTC.

Ten or more counts support this clonotype. The chain carries TRBV5-1 and TRBJ1-1; D ambiguous. V was clipped by 0 bases and J by 0 bases, with 9 bases between them. The CDR3 has 15 amino acids. Germline CDR1 reads SGHRS; CDR2 reads YFSETQ. CDR3 region: CASSLDLGMNTEAFF. The CDR3 DNA reads as TGCGCCAGCAGCTTGGATCTGGGGATGAACACTGAAGCTTTCTTT.

The rearrangement joins TRBV29-1 to TRBJ2-2; D may be TRBD2 (6 bases). The length of the CDR3 is 13 residues. The germline CDR1 and CDR2 sequences are SQVTM and ANQGSEA. V dropped 6 bases and J dropped 4 bases, with 12 bases sitting between them. The CDR3 protein is CSVERDFTGELFF. In DNA form, the CDR3 reads TGCAGCGTGGAAAGGGACTTCACCGGGGAGCTGTTTTTT.

Written as DNA, the CDR3 is TGTGCCAGCTCACCCACTACAGGGCACGATAGCAATCAGCCCCAGCATTTT. This sequence encodes CASSPTTGHDSNQPQHF. The V call is TRBV18, the J call TRBJ1-5; perhaps TRBD1 as D (6 bases). Trimming pared 3 bases from V and 0 bases from J, leaving 15 bases between. Germline V CDR1 and CDR2: KGHSH, LQKENI. The CDR3 contains 17 residues.

This clonotype came up a few times. The chain recombines TRBV4-1 with TRBJ2-5; weak D call: TRBD2 (6 bases). The CDR3 runs to 14 residues. Trimming took off 1 base at V and 1 base at J, with 7 bases between the two ends. Germline V gene data show CDR1 as MGHRA and CDR2 as YSYEKL. CDR3 loop: CASSQVTSQETQYF. DNA for the CDR3: TGCGCCAGCAGCCAAGTGACTAGCCAAGAGACCCAGTACTTC.

The rearrangement links TRBV12-3 or TRBV12-4 to TRBJ2-2; TRBD2 matches 8 bases. The CDR3 length is 17 residues. J was trimmed by 0 bases and V by 4 bases; bases with no gene match: 7. The CDR3: CASSSPAGVPNTGELFF. The CDR3 coding sequence is TGTGCCAGCAGTTCTCCAGCGGGGGTACCGAACACCGGGGAGCTGTTTTTT.

This clonotype was seen a handful of times. J is TRBJ1-3 and V is TRBV6-6; D is undetermined. Germline assignment: CDR1 MNHNY and CDR2 SVGAGI (reference sequence). The CDR3 length is 12 residues. The ends were cut back, 2 bases at V and 8 bases at J, with 7 bases in the middle. The CDR3 is CASSYGFDTIYF. The CDR3 region has the DNA TGTGCCAGCAGTTACGGCTTCGACACCATATATTTT.

The V and J genes are TRBV6-6 and TRBJ1-1; D gene unclear. The germline gives CDR1 MNHNY, CDR2 SVGAGI (reference sequence). CDR3 length equals 15 residues. The V and J ends lost 2 bases and 2 bases respectively, with 12 bases between them. The CDR3: CASSYASVVNTEAFF. The CDR3 nucleotides are TGTGCCAGCAGTTACGCCTCCGTGGTTAACACTGAAGCTTTCTTT.

This clonotype has only a few counts. The chain combines TRBV12-5 with TRBJ1-1, with D unclear. Looked up from germline, CDR1 is LGHNT and CDR2 is FRNRAP. Trimming removed 3 bases from V and 4 bases from J, with 9 bases in between. The CDR3 has 13 residues. This CDR3 reads CASGLSRVTEAFF. CDR3 sequence (DNA): TGTGCTAGTGGTTTAAGTCGGGTCACTGAAGCTTTCTTT.

V gene TRBV27 combines with J gene TRBJ1-1, with 9 bases that match TRBD1. CDR3 length: 16 residues. V was clipped by 6 bases and J by 1 base; unmatched bases: 9. Germline assignment: CDR1 MNHEY and CDR2 SMNVEV (reference sequence). The CDR3 region has the DNA TGTGCCAGCAGCCAACTGACAGGGGGGGCGAACACTGAAGCTTTCTTT. It specifies CASSQLTGGANTEAFF.